This T cell receptor beta chain was recorded in a study of shared clonotypes between healthy human individuals. Study-level points and caveats: Large depth notwithstanding, sorted-subset sequencing proved incomplete by rarefaction.

This CDR3 has 13 residues. Looked up from germline, CDR1 is SGHDT and CDR2 is YYEEEE. The V gene lost 0 bases and the J gene lost 4 bases, with 8 bases spanning the gap. On this clone itself: What it binds is unknown. Additional DNA sequences in this sample encode the identical CDR3.

Each subset's genomic DNA was split evenly across several immunoSEQ plates. TCRdb keeps only in-frame clones here, not all; method: immunoSEQ multiplex PCR. The sample yields approximately 2.4 million clones, almost 96% seen once. The chain uses TRBV5-6 and TRBJ2-7; the D call may be TRBD1 or TRBD2 (5 bases each). The sequence came from a man aged 18 to 30 in good health. The sample taken for sequencing was naive CD4+ T cells sorted from blood. Subset in this sample: CD45RA+ positively selected. The CDR3 coding sequence is TGTGCCAGCAGCTTGGGGGGACCATACGAGCAGTACTTC. Translated: CASSLGGPYEQYF.